The text below deals with one T cell receptor (beta chain). Its matching antigen is unknown. It is likely a read error, because the conserved phenylalanine at the end of the CDR3 is missing. This sample is drawn from a study of T cells in Graves' hyperthyroidism and ophthalmopathy. Study results and caveats: Ophthalmopathy was separated from stable hyperthyroidism by a 13 V-J model.

Researchers took RNA transcripts and amplified the TCR beta CDR3 regions from them. HTBI primers drove first-round RT-PCR of the TCR CDR3. Each CDR3 protein gets one entry after TCRdb re-called the multiplex PCR reads with MiXCR. Among about 760,000 distinct CDR3 sequences listed, 30% to 40% were seen once. Hyperthyroidism was newly diagnosed in patients aged 18 to 65 (duration under 2 months). Each diagnosis drew on symptoms, thyroxine, TRAb, thyroid ultrasound and orbital computed tomography findings. Germline values: CDR1 SQVTM, CDR2 ANQGSEA. V lost 6 bases, J lost 1 base, and 13 bases lay in between. The CDR3 covers 13 residues.

The sample taken for sequencing was blood. The chain combines TRBV29-1 with TRBJ2-7; tentatively, D is TRBD1 (6 bases). The TCR sequence derives from a woman in her forties with Graves' hyperthyroidism. CDR3 loop: CSVEKQGSYEQYL. As DNA, the CDR3 is TGCAGCGTCGAAAAACAGGGATCCTACGAGCAGTACCTC.